Below, 9 T cell receptor beta chains from the same sample are listed, as sequenced in a study of lymphopenia after photon versus proton radiotherapy. Some clones are missing from TCRdb's copy, which holds only in-frame ones; the method was immunoSEQ multiplex PCR. The table lists roughly 17,000 clones, roughly 82% of them singletons. The specimen comprised peripheral blood, sampled from a patient treated with proton-based radiotherapy. Receptors originate from a man between 65 and 80 years old with pancreatic cancer.

This chain links TRBV15 with TRBJ2-6; D unclear. Trimming cost V 3 bases and J 5 bases, with 17 bases left between them. CDR1 LNHNV and CDR2 YYDKDF come from the germline V gene (reference sequence). The CDR3 has 17 amino acids. The CDR3 sequence is CATSRAQNALWANVLTF. DNA for the CDR3: TGTGCCACCAGCAGGGCGCAGAACGCCCTCTGGGCCAACGTCCTGACTTTC.

CDR3 in DNA: TGTGCCAGCAGCTTAAGTCGACAGGTCTATGGCTACACCTTC. Protein sequence: CASSLSRQVYGYTF. This rearrangement joins TRBV11-2 to TRBJ1-2; possible D gene TRBD1, 6 bases. The CDR3 sequence is 14 residues long. The V gene lost 2 bases and the J gene lost 4 bases, with 11 bases spanning the gap. CDR1 and CDR2 (germline): SGHAT, FQNNGV. The complete variable domain, with remaining parts taken from reference TRBV11-2 and TRBJ1-2, reads EAGVAQSPRYKIIEKRQSVAFWCNPISGHATLYWYQQILGQGPKLLIQFQNNGVVDDSQLPKDRFSAERLKGVDSTLKIQPAKLEDSAVYLCASSLSRQVYGYTFGSGTRLTVV.

The V and J genes are TRBV20-1 and TRBJ1-1; the match to TRBD1 covers 7 bases. Germline V gene sequence: CDR1 DFQATT, CDR2 SNEGSKA (reference sequence). There are 11 residues in the CDR3. The V and J ends lost 3 bases and 8 bases, in that order; junction bases with no gene match: 3. CDR3: CSARTGREAFF. The CDR3 DNA is TGCAGTGCTAGGACAGGGAGGGAAGCTTTCTTT.

The genes are TRBV30 and TRBJ2-6, with TRBD1 as a possible D gene (5 bases). Trimming shortened V by 5 bases and J by 3 bases, and 11 bases separated the two germline ends. Germline-derived CDR1 and CDR2 are GTSNPN and SVGIG (reference sequence). This CDR3 contains 14 residues. The CDR3 protein is CAWEKGVGANVLTF. In DNA, the CDR3 is TGTGCCTGGGAAAAAGGGGTTGGGGCCAACGTCCTGACTTTC.

The rearrangement uses TRBV5-1 and TRBJ2-7; 9 bases are shared with TRBD1. With 3 bases clipped from V and 5 bases from J, the junction kept 12 bases outside the gene matches. This CDR3 spans 16 amino acids. CDR1 SGHRS and CDR2 YFSETQ come from the germline V gene. CDR3 in DNA: TGCGCCAGCAGCTGGAGTCGGACAGGGGAGAGGAACGAGCAGTACTTC. Its protein product is CASSWSRTGERNEQYF.

This clone was counted a single time. J is TRBJ2-3 and V is TRBV5-1; D not resolved. The germline gives CDR1 SGHRS, CDR2 YFSETQ. The V gene lost 2 bases and the J gene lost 0 bases, with 10 bases spanning the gap. This CDR3 has 15 amino acids. The CDR3 DNA follows: TGCGCCAGCAGCTTAAGCTTACCTAGCACAGATACGCAGTATTTT. The encoded protein is CASSLSLPSTDTQYF.

The rearrangement links TRBV12-5 to TRBJ2-7; 8 nucleotides match TRBD1. The CDR3 is 14 residues long. The V gene end was trimmed by 9 bases and the J gene end by 2 bases; junction bases not matched to a gene: 9. The germline V gene has CDR1 LGHNT and CDR2 FRNRAP. The CDR3 DNA is TGTGCTAGCCCTGAATCGGACAGGGCCTACGAGCAGTACTTC. Encoded protein: CASPESDRAYEQYF.

The V and J genes are TRBV7-9 and TRBJ1-5; D is undetermined. The CDR3 has 13 amino acids. V dropped 0 bases and J dropped 4 bases, with 4 bases sitting between them. Germline CDR1 and CDR2: SEHNR and FQNEAQ (reference sequence). The CDR3 protein is CASSLAWNQPQHF. In DNA form, the CDR3 reads TGTGCCAGCAGCTTAGCGTGGAATCAGCCCCAGCATTTT.

The chain has TRBV29-1 and TRBJ1-2; D is unclear. The V gene's germline CDR1 is SQVTM and CDR2 ANQGSEA. This CDR3 comprises 12 residues. Trimming left V 0 bases short and J 5 bases short, with 7 bases between. CDR3 sequence reads: CSVEEGGYGYTF. CDR3 in DNA: TGCAGCGTTGAAGAGGGTGGATATGGCTACACCTTC.